These T cell receptor beta chains were read from a single sample in a study of blood T cell repertoires in COVID-19. Data came from immunoSEQ multiplex PCR; TCRdb stores just in-frame clones and leaves some out. The repertoire holds 200,000 to 250,000 clones, 82% seen once, with under 8.5% in the top ten. Specimen: peripheral blood. The receptors derive from a woman older than 75 with COVID-19, enrolled during active disease. Each CDR3 is given with its conserved first and last residue. A D gene is named only where the DNA matches it firmly. Rows may omit the clone size; those that give it use once, few, many or a size class.

.	TRBV5-1	TRBJ1-5	.	TGCGCCAGCAGCTTGGGAGGCCATAGCAATCAGCCCCAGCATTTT	CASSLGGHSNQPQHF
.	TRBV6-1	TRBJ1-1	.	TGTGCCAGCAGTGACCGGGACAAGAACACTGAAGCTTTCTTT	CASSDRDKNTEAFF
.	TRBV25-1	TRBJ2-1	.	TGTGCCAGCAGTGCAGCCGGGTTTTCGGGCAATGAGCAGTTCTTC	CASSAAGFSGNEQFF
TRBD1	TRBV7-3	TRBJ2-1	.	TGTGCCAGCAGCCTAACAGGGGATGGGTACAATGAGCAGTTCTTC	CASSLTGDGYNEQFF
.	TRBV9	TRBJ1-2	.	TGTGCCAGCAGCCCGACCGGAGAAACCCTCTACTTC	CASSPTGETLYF
.	TRBV7-2	TRBJ2-1	.	TGTGCCAGCAGCTTAATGGCAGGGGGGACCTACAATGAGCAGTTCTTC	CASSLMAGGTYNEQFF
TRBD1	TRBV6-2/TRBV6-3	TRBJ1-5	.	TGTGCCAGCAGTAAACAGGGGCGCAATCAGCCCCAGCATTTT	CASSKQGRNQPQHF
.	TRBV28	TRBJ1-1	.	TGTGCCAGCAGAATCGGCGGGGGGACGGCCTACACTGAAGCTTTCTTT	CASRIGGGTAYTEAFF
.	TRBV14	TRBJ1-2	.	TGTGCCAGCAGCCAAGATCGAGCGCGGATAAGCGGCTACACCTTC	CASSQDRARISGYTF
TRBD2	TRBV28	TRBJ2-2	.	TGTGCCAGCCTGCGTGCGGGAGACGCCGGGGAGCTGTTTTTT	CASLRAGDAGELFF
TRBD1	TRBV19	TRBJ2-7	.	TGTGCCAGTAGTAACCGACAGGGTACGGGTGTCTACGAGCAGTACTTC	CASSNRQGTGVYEQYF
.	TRBV5-6	TRBJ1-5	once	TGTGCCAGCGGGGTGCAGGGTGGACAGCCCCAGCATTTT	CASGVQGGQPQHF
TRBD2	TRBV5-1	TRBJ2-4	.	TGCGCCAGCAGCTTGGAGAGCGGGAGGGGGCTACTAGCCAAAAACATTCAGTACTTC	CASSLESGRGLLAKNIQYF
.	TRBV10-3	TRBJ1-1	.	TGTGCCATCAACGGCCAGTCGGGCACTGAAGCTTTCTTT	CAINGQSGTEAFF
TRBD1	TRBV7-8	TRBJ2-7	.	TGTGCCAGCAGCTTATCGAGACAGGGGCTAGGCGAGCAGTACTTC	CASSLSRQGLGEQYF
.	TRBV4-2	TRBJ1-1	few	TGTGCCAGCGGGTCCTCGGGGGACACTGAAGCTTTCTTT	CASGSSGDTEAFF
TRBD1	TRBV5-5	TRBJ1-2	.	TGTGCCAGCAGCCGACAGGGCCGGTTGAATGGCTACACCTTC	CASSRQGRLNGYTF
.	TRBV10-2	TRBJ1-5	.	TGCGCCAGCAGCCGGGACAACATCCAGCCCCAGCATTTT	CASSRDNIQPQHF
.	TRBV28	TRBJ2-7	once	TGTGCCAGCAGCCCAGGGGTTTCCTACGAGCAGTACTTC	CASSPGVSYEQYF
.	TRBV30	TRBJ1-1	.	TGTGCCTGCACTCCTCTCGGTACTGAAGCTTTCTTT	CACTPLGTEAFF
TRBD1	TRBV2	TRBJ1-5	.	TGTGCCAGCAGTCCAGACAGGGGAGTCGATCAGCCCCAGCATTTT	CASSPDRGVDQPQHF
.	TRBV6-5	TRBJ2-7	.	TGTGCCAGCAGAACTAGTTCCTATTCCTACGAGCAGTACTTC	CASRTSSYSYEQYF
.	TRBV21-1	TRBJ1-5	.	TGTGCCAGCAGCAAAGAGGCAGGGGGCGGTCAGCCCCAGCATTTT	CASSKEAGGGQPQHF
TRBD1	TRBV6-2/TRBV6-3	TRBJ1-2	.	TGTGCCAGCAGTAAATCGACAGGGCACGATGGCTACACCTTC	CASSKSTGHDGYTF
.	TRBV29-1	TRBJ1-1	.	TGCAGCGTTTGGTCGACAGCGAACACTGAAGCTTTCTTT	CSVWSTANTEAFF
TRBD2	TRBV5-4	TRBJ2-5	.	TGTGCCAGCAGCTTGGACCCCTCTTTGCGGGGGGGCCGGGAGACCCAGTACTTC	CASSLDPSLRGGRETQYF
TRBD1	TRBV2	TRBJ1-4	.	TGTGCCAGCAGTGAACAGGGGGCAACTAATGAAAAACTGTTTTTT	CASSEQGATNEKLFF